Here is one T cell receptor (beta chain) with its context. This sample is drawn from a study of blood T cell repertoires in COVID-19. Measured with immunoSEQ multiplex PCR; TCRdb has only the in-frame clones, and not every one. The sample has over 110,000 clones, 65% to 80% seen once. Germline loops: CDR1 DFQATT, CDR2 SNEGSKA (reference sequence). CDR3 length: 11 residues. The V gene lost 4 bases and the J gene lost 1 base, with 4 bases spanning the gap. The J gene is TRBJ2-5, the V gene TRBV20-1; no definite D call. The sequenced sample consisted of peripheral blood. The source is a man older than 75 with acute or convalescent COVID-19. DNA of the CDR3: TGCAGTGCTACGTTCCAAGAGACCCAGTACTTC. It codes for CSATFQETQYF.